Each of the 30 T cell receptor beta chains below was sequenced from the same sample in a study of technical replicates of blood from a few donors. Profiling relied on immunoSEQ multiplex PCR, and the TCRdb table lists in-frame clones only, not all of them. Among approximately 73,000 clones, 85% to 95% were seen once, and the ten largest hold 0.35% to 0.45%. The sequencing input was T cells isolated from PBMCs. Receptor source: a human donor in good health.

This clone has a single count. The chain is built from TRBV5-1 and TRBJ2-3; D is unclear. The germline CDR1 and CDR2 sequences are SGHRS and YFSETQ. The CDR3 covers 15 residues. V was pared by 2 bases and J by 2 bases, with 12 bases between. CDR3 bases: TGCGCCAGCAGCTTAGAGGTCCCCGCCACAGATACGCAGTATTTT. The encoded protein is CASSLEVPATDTQYF.

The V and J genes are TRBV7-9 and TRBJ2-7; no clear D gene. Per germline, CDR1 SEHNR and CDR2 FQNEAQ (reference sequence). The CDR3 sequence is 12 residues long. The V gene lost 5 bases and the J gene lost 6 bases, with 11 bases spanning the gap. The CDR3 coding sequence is TGTGCCAGCAGCAAAGGAGCTAGCGAGCAGTACTTC. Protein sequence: CASSKGASEQYF. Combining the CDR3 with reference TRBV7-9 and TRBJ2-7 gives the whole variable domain DTGVSQNPRHKITKRGQNVTFRCDPISEHNRLYWYRQTLGQGPEFLTYFQNEAQLEKSRLLSDRFSAERPKGSFSTLEIQRTEQGDSAMYLCASSKGASEQYFGPGTRLTVT.

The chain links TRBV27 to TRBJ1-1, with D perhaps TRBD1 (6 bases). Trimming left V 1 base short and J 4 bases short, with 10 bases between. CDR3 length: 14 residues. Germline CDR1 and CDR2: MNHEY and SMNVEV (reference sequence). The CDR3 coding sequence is TGTGCCAGCAGTTTATTCCAGGGGTTCACTGAAGCTTTCTTT. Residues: CASSLFQGFTEAFF.

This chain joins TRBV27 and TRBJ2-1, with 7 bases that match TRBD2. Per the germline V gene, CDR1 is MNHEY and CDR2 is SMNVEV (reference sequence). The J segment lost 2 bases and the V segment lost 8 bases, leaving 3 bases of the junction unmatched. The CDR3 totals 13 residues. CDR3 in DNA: TGTGCCAGCGCGGGAGACCCCTACAATGAGCAGTTCTTC. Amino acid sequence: CASAGDPYNEQFF.

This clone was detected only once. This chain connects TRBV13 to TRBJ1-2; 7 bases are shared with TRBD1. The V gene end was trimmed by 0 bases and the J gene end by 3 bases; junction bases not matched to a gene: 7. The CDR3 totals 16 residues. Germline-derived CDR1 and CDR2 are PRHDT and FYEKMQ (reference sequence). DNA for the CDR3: TGTGCCAGCAGCTTAGGCCCCCTTCAGGGGGACTATGGCTACACCTTC. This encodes CASSLGPLQGDYGYTF.

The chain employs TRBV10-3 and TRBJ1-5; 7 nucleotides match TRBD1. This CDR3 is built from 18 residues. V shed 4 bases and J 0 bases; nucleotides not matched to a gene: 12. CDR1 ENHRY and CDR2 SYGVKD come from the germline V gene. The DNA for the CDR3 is TGTGCCATCAGTGCCAGGGACAGTTTTCCTTATAGCAATCAGCCCCAGCATTTT. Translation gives CAISARDSFPYSNQPQHF.

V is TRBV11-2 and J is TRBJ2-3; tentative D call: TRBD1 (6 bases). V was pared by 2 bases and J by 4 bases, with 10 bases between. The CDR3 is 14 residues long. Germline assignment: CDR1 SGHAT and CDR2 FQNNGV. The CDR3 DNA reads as TGTGCCAGCAGCTTAAACAGGGTTGCAGATACGCAGTATTTT. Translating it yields CASSLNRVADTQYF.

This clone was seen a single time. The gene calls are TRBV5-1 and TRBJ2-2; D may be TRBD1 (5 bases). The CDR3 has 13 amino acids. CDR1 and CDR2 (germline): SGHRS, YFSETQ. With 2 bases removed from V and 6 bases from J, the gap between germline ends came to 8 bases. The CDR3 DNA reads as TGCGCCAGCAGCTTTAGGGGTCCCGGGGAGCTGTTTTTT. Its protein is CASSFRGPGELFF. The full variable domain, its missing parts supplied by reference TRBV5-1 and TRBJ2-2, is KAGVTQTPRYLIKTRGQQVTLSCSPISGHRSVSWYQQTPGQGLQFLFEYFSETQRNKGNFPGRFSGRQFSNSRSEMNVSTLELGDSALYLCASSFRGPGELFFGEGSRLTVL.

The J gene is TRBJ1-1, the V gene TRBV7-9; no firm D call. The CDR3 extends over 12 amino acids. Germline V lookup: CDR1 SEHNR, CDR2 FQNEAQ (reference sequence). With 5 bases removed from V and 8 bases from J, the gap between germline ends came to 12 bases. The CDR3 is CASSLPTEEAFF. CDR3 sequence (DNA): TGTGCCAGCAGCCTACCTACAGAGGAAGCTTTCTTT.

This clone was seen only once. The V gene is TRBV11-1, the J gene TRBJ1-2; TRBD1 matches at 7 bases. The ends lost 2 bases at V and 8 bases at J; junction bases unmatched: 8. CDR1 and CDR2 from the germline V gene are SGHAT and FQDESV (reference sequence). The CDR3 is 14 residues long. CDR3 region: CASSLSRTGEGYTF. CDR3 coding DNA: TGTGCCAGCAGCTTATCTAGGACAGGAGAAGGCTACACCTTC.

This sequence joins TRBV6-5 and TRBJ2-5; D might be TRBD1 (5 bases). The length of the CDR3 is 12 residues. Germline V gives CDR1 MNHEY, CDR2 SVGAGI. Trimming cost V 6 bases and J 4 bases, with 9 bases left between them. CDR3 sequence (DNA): TGTGCCAGCAGCCAGGGTGCAGAGACCCAGTACTTC. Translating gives CASSQGAETQYF.

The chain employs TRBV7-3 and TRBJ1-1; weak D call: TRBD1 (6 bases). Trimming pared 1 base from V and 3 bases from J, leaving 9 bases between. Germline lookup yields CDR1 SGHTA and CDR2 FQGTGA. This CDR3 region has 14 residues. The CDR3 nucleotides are TGTGCCAGCAGCTTAATTGGGGGCTACACTGAAGCTTTCTTT. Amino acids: CASSLIGGYTEAFF.

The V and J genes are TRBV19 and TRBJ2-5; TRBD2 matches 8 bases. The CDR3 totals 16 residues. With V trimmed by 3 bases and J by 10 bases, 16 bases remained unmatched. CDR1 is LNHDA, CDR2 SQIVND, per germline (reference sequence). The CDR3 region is CASSIRAGVGRRDQYF. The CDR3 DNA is TGTGCCAGTAGTATCCGAGCGGGAGTGGGCCGAAGGGACCAGTACTTC.

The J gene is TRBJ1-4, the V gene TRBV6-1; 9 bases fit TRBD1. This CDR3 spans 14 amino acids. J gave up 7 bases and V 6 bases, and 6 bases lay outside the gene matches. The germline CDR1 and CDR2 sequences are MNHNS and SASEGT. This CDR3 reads CASRAGTGSEKLFF. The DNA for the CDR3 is TGTGCCAGCAGAGCCGGGACAGGGAGTGAAAAACTGTTTTTT.

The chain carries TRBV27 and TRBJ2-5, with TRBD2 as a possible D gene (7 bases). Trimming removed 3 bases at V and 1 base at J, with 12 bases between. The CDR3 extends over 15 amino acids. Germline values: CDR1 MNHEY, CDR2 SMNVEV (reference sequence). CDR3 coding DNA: TGTGCCAGCAGTTTCTACGGGGGGCTCCAAGAGACCCAGTACTTC. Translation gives CASSFYGGLQETQYF.

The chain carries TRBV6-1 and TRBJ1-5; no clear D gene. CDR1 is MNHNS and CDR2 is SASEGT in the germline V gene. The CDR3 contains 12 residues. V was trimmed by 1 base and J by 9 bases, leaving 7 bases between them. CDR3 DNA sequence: TGTGCCAGCAGTGAAGTTCGGGGGCCCCAGCATTTT. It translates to CASSEVRGPQHF.

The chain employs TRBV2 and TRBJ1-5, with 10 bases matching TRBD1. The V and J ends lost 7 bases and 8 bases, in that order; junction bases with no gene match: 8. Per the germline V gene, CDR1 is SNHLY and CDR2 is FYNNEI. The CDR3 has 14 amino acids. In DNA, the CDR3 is TGTGCCAGCACTGGACAGGGGGACTCCGAGCCCCAGCATTTT. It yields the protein CASTGQGDSEPQHF.

The CDR3 DNA reads as TGTGCCAGCTCACCTTATTCACTAGCGGGCCCATCCTCCTACGAGCAGTACTTC. Translation: CASSPYSLAGPSSYEQYF. The chain is built from TRBV18 and TRBJ2-7; 9 nucleotides match TRBD2. This CDR3 spans 18 amino acids. The V gene's germline CDR1 is KGHSH and CDR2 LQKENI. After removal of 3 bases from V and 0 bases from J, the junction contained 12 bases not matched to a gene.

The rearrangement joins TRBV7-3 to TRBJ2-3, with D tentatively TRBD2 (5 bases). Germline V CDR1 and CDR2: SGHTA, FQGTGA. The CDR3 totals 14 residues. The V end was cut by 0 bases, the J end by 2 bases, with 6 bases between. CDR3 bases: TGTGCCAGCAGCTTAACGCGGGCCACAGATACGCAGTATTTT. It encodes CASSLTRATDTQYF.

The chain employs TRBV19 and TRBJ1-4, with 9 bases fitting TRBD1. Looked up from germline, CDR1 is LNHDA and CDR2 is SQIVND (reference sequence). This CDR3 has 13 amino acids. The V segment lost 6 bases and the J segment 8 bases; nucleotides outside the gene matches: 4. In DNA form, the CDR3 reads TGTGCCAGTAGCCGGGACAGGGAGGAAAAACTGTTTTTT. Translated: CASSRDREEKLFF. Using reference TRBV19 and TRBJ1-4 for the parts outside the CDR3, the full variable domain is DGGITQSPKYLFRKEGQNVTLSCEQNLNHDAMYWYRQDPGQGLRLIYYSQIVNDFQKGDIAEGYSVSREKKESFPLTVTSAQKNPTAFYLCASSRDREEKLFFGSGTQLSVL.

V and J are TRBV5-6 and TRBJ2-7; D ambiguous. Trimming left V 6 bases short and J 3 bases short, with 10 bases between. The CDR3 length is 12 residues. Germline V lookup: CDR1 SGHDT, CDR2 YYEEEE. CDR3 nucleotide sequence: TGTGCCAGCACCAACCTCGGCTACGAGCAGTACTTC. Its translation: CASTNLGYEQYF.

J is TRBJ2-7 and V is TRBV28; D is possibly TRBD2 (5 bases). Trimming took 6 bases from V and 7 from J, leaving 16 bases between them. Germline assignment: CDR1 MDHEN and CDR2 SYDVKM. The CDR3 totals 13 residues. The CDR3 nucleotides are TGTGCCAGCAGATTCCCTCCCCGGGGTGAGCAGTACTTC. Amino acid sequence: CASRFPPRGEQYF.

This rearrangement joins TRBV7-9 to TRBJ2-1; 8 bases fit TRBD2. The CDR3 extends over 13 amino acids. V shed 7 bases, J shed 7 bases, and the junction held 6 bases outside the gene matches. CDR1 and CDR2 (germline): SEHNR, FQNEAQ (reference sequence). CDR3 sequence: CASMREVENEQFF. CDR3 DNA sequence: TGTGCCAGCATGCGGGAGGTTGAGAATGAGCAGTTCTTC. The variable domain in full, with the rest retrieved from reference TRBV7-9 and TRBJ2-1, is DTGVSQNPRHKITKRGQNVTFRCDPISEHNRLYWYRQTLGQGPEFLTYFQNEAQLEKSRLLSDRFSAERPKGSFSTLEIQRTEQGDSAMYLCASMREVENEQFFGPGTRLTVL.

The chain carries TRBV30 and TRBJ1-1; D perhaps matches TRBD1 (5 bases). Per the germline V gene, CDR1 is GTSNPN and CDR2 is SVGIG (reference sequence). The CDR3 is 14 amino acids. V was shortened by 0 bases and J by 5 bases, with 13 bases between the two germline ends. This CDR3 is CAWSVNWGVTEAFF. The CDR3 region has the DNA TGTGCCTGGAGTGTAAATTGGGGGGTAACTGAAGCTTTCTTT.

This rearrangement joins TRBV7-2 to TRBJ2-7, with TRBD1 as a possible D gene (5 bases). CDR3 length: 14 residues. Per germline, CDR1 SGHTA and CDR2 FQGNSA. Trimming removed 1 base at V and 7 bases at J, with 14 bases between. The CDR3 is CASSLGGRAPEQYF. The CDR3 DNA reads TGTGCCAGCAGCTTAGGGGGCAGGGCTCCGGAGCAGTACTTC.

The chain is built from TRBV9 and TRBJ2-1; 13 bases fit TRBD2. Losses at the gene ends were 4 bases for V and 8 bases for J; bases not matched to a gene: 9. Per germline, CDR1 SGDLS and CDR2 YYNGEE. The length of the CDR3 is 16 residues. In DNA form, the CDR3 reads TGTGCCAGCAGCCCCCGGACTAGCGGGAGAAGGGATGAGCAGTTCTTC. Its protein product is CASSPRTSGRRDEQFF.

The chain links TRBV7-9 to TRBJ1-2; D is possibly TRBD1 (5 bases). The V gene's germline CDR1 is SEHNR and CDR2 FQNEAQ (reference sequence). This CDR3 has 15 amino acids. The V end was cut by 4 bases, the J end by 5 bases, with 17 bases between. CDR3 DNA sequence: TGTGCCAGCAGCTCCCTCGCCGGGACTGGGTATGGCTACACCTTC. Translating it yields CASSSLAGTGYGYTF. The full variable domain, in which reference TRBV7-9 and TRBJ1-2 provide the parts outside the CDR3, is DTGVSQNPRHKITKRGQNVTFRCDPISEHNRLYWYRQTLGQGPEFLTYFQNEAQLEKSRLLSDRFSAERPKGSFSTLEIQRTEQGDSAMYLCASSSLAGTGYGYTFGSGTRLTVV.

DNA of the CDR3: TGTGCCAGCAGCCAGACAGGGGTTGAAAGCATTCAGTACTTC. As protein: CASSQTGVESIQYF. The chain is built from TRBV5-8 and TRBJ2-4; TRBD1 matches at 8 bases. The V and J ends lost 4 bases and 9 bases, in that order; junction bases with no gene match: 9. The CDR3 consists of 14 residues. CDR1 is SGHTS and CDR2 is YDEGEE in the germline V gene.

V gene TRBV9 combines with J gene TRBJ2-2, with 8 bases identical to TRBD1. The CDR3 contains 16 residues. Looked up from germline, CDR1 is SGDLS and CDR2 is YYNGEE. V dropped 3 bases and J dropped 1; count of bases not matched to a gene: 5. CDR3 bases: TGTGCCAGCAGCGCAACCGGGACAGGGAACACCGGGGAGCTGTTTTTT. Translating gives CASSATGTGNTGELFF.

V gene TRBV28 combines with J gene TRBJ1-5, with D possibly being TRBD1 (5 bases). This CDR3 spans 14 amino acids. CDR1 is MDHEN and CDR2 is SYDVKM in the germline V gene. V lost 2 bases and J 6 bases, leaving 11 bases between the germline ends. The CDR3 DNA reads TGTGCCAGCAGTTTAGTGGGGGGAGTTCAGCCCCAGCATTTT. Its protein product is CASSLVGGVQPQHF.